Below, one TCR beta chain is given with its context. The data are from a study of cytomegalovirus exposure and HLA in healthy donors. Some clones are missing from TCRdb's copy, which holds only in-frame ones; the method was immunoSEQ multiplex PCR. Here the sample spans over 85,000 clones, roughly nine tenths being singletons. Germline loops: CDR1 MDHEN, CDR2 SYDVKM. The CDR3 spans 15 residues. Unmatched junction bases numbered 8, after V lost 4 bases and J lost 7 bases. The sequenced sample consisted of PBMCs. The receptor's source is a woman younger than 30 in good health and CMV-seronegative. The chain joins TRBV28 to TRBJ2-4; TRBD2 matches at 9 bases. The CDR3 region is CASSSSGLAGNIQYF. CDR3 in DNA: TGTGCCAGCAGTTCGTCGGGACTAGCCGGTAACATTCAGTACTTC.